One sample yielded the 10 T cell receptor beta chains listed below, sequenced in a study of spatial heterogeneity in lung cancer (dated by TCRdb to the late 2010s). Receptor libraries were prepared by 5' RACE. The sequencing machine was a NextSeq 500. The public reads were reprocessed in TCRdb via fastp at Q25 and MiXCR, keeping in-frame beta chains. CDR3 protein sequences are deduplicated, and each keeps its most common genes and DNA. The sample table contains about 70,000 distinct CDR3 sequences; only one count was recorded for approximately 8.9% of them. Around 1.9% of the sample comes from the top ten. Per the publication, the time point label means: blood at routine non-recurrence follow-up after resection. Material: PBMCs, obtained at follow-up. Receptors originate from a female donor with early-stage non-small cell lung cancer.

This clonotype was detected only a few times. The V gene is TRBV2, the J gene TRBJ2-1; no reliable D call. V gave up 8 bases and J gave up 0 bases, with 11 bases separating them. Germline CDR1 is SNHLY and CDR2 is FYNNEI. This CDR3 is built from 14 residues. This CDR3 is CASAASSSYNEQFF. The CDR3, as DNA: TGTGCCAGCGCGGCCTCAAGCTCCTACAATGAGCAGTTCTTC.

This clonotype has at least ten counts. The rearrangement joins TRBV20-1 to TRBJ2-7; D is unclear. The CDR3 covers 14 residues. CDR1 and CDR2 (germline): DFQATT, SNEGSKA (reference sequence). Trimming removed 1 base from V and 3 bases from J, with 13 bases in between. In nucleotides, the CDR3 is TGCAGTGCTAGAGGTGCAGGACCCGTCTACGAGCAGTACTTC. This encodes CSARGAGPVYEQYF.

This clonotype was recorded once. A much more abundant neighbour one base away suggests this may be a read error. The genes are TRBV20-1 and TRBJ2-7; 8 nucleotides match TRBD1. The V gene's germline CDR1 is DFQATT and CDR2 SNEGSKA (reference sequence). J gave up 8 bases and V 5 bases, and 17 bases lay outside the gene matches. This CDR3 has 15 amino acids. The DNA for the CDR3 is TGCAGTGCTTGTGGGGCCGGGACAGGCTGTGGACAGCAGTACTTC. Translation: CSACGAGTGCGQQYF.

This clonotype was detected many times. J is TRBJ2-7 and V is TRBV27, with D perhaps matching TRBD1 or TRBD2 (5 bases each). The CDR3 runs to 15 residues. Trimming removed 4 bases at V and 1 base at J, with 14 bases between. Per germline, CDR1 MNHEY and CDR2 SMNVEV (reference sequence). The CDR3 loop reads CASSSSRDVSYEQYF. The CDR3 region has the DNA TGTGCCAGCAGTTCAAGTCGGGACGTTTCCTACGAGCAGTACTTC.

This sequence joins TRBV5-4 and TRBJ2-7; D is uncertain. V lost 3 bases, J lost 0 bases, and 13 bases lay in between. This CDR3 has 15 residues. Germline CDR1 is SGHNT and CDR2 is YYREEE (reference sequence). CDR3 sequence reads: CASSSGGWSSYEQYF. The CDR3 DNA reads TGTGCCAGCAGCTCTGGCGGATGGAGCTCCTACGAGCAGTACTTC.

This clonotype was found a few times. CDR3 region: CASSSRYGSGDYGYTF. The CDR3 DNA is TGCGCCAGCAGTTCCCGGTACGGTTCTGGGGACTATGGCTACACCTTC. The chain uses TRBV5-1 and TRBJ1-2; no reliable D call. The germline V gene has CDR1 SGHRS and CDR2 YFSETQ. The CDR3 is 16 residues long. V shed 5 bases and J shed 3 bases, with 20 bases lying between them. The whole variable domain, filled in from reference TRBV5-1 and TRBJ1-2, reads KAGVTQTPRYLIKTRGQQVTLSCSPISGHRSVSWYQQTPGQGLQFLFEYFSETQRNKGNFPGRFSGRQFSNSRSEMNVSTLELGDSALYLCASSSRYGSGDYGYTFGSGTRLTVV.

The chain recombines TRBV3-1 with TRBJ2-5, with D hard to call. The CDR3 covers 14 residues. The germline V gene has CDR1 LGHDT and CDR2 YNNKEL (reference sequence). Trimming left V 2 bases short and J 5 bases short, with 12 bases between. The CDR3 sequence is CASSQLNTGETQYF. The CDR3 DNA reads as TGTGCCAGCAGCCAACTGAACACTGGGGAGACCCAGTACTTC.

This clonotype was seen ten or more times. This chain links TRBV9 with TRBJ2-1, with 7 bases identical to TRBD1. Per germline, CDR1 SGDLS and CDR2 YYNGEE. The CDR3 has 14 amino acids. The ends lost 3 bases at V and 8 bases at J; junction bases unmatched: 8. The CDR3 DNA follows: TGTGCCAGCAGCGCCGGGACAGAAGGCGATGAGCAGTTCTTC. The encoded protein is CASSAGTEGDEQFF.

This clonotype appeared many times. The chain uses TRBV28 and TRBJ2-7; tentatively, D is TRBD1 (7 bases). Germline CDR1 and CDR2: MDHEN and SYDVKM. V was shortened by 6 bases and J by 3 bases, with 18 bases between the two germline ends. This CDR3 region has 15 residues. Here the CDR3 DNA reads TGTGCCAGCAGCCTTGCAGGGGGGCCCGTCTACGAGCAGTACTTC. It encodes CASSLAGGPVYEQYF.

This clonotype showed up many times. The V call is TRBV6-5, the J call TRBJ1-1; D remains unclear. Germline-derived CDR1 and CDR2 are MNHEY and SVGAGI. The CDR3 has 13 residues. V shed 6 bases and J shed 1 base, with 9 bases lying between them. The CDR3 coding sequence is TGTGCCAGCAGCCGGGGAGGGAACACTGAAGCTTTCTTT. Translating gives CASSRGGNTEAFF.